Listed below are T cell receptor beta chains from one sample, sequenced in a study of cytomegalovirus exposure and HLA in healthy donors. Measured with immunoSEQ multiplex PCR; TCRdb has only the in-frame clones, and not every one. The sample records more than 150,000 clones, about 79% being singletons. The sample was PBMCs. The receptors stem from a man aged 50 to 59 in good health and CMV-seropositive. Both conserved end residues are part of each CDR3. The D gene is left open where the match is weak. Rows may omit the clone size; those that give it use once, few, many or a size class.

V gene: TRBV5-1
D gene: TRBD1
J gene: TRBJ1-2
clone size: NA
CDR3 DNA: TGCGCCAGCAGCTTGGAGGGGACAGCCGTTTTGTACACCTTC
CDR3 protein: CASSLEGTAVLYTF

V gene: TRBV19
D gene: TRBD1
J gene: TRBJ1-5
clone size: NA
CDR3 DNA: TGTGCCAGTAGTTCCCCGGGACAGGGTAGCAATCAGCCCCAGCATTTT
CDR3 protein: CASSSPGQGSNQPQHF

V gene: TRBV2
D gene: TRBD2
J gene: TRBJ2-5
clone size: NA
CDR3 DNA: TGTGCCAGCAGTTTCGGCGGGGGGACTTTAGGGACCCAGTACTTC
CDR3 protein: CASSFGGGTLGTQYF

V gene: TRBV27
D gene: NA
J gene: TRBJ2-5
clone size: NA
CDR3 DNA: TGTGCCAGCAGTTTATCTGCTCCGGGAGAGACCCAGTACTTC
CDR3 protein: CASSLSAPGETQYF

V gene: TRBV7-8
D gene: NA
J gene: TRBJ1-2
clone size: NA
CDR3 DNA: TGTGCCAGCAGCTCGGACAAAAGCTATGGCTACACCTTC
CDR3 protein: CASSSDKSYGYTF

V gene: TRBV29-1
D gene: NA
J gene: TRBJ1-1
clone size: NA
CDR3 DNA: TGCAGCGTGGCGACAGGAACTGAAGCTTTCTTT
CDR3 protein: CSVATGTEAFF

V gene: TRBV28
D gene: NA
J gene: TRBJ2-7
clone size: NA
CDR3 DNA: TGTGCCAGCAGTTTAGGCGGGGCGACCTACGAGCAGTACTTC
CDR3 protein: CASSLGGATYEQYF

V gene: TRBV5-4
D gene: TRBD2
J gene: TRBJ2-2
clone size: NA
CDR3 DNA: TGTGCCAGCAGCTTGGCGGCGCCGGGAGGTCACACCGGGGAGCTGTTTTTT
CDR3 protein: CASSLAAPGGHTGELFF

V gene: TRBV5-6
D gene: NA
J gene: TRBJ2-7
clone size: NA
CDR3 DNA: TGTGCCAGCAGCTTAGTCCTAGCGCGGGAGCAGTACTTC
CDR3 protein: CASSLVLAREQYF

V gene: TRBV19
D gene: NA
J gene: TRBJ2-1
clone size: NA
CDR3 DNA: TGTGCCAGTATGAAGGAGGGGAATGAGCAGTTCTTC
CDR3 protein: CASMKEGNEQFF

V gene: TRBV5-5
D gene: NA
J gene: TRBJ2-2
clone size: NA
CDR3 DNA: TGTGCCAGCAGCTCCAGATTAGTACCAGCGGTCCCCGGGGAGCTGTTTTTT
CDR3 protein: CASSSRLVPAVPGELFF

V gene: TRBV5-1
D gene: TRBD1
J gene: TRBJ2-2
clone size: NA
CDR3 DNA: TGCGCCAGCGGTAGGGACAGGGCAGGCACCGGGGAGCTGTTTTTT
CDR3 protein: CASGRDRAGTGELFF

V gene: TRBV27
D gene: NA
J gene: TRBJ1-4
clone size: NA
CDR3 DNA: TGTGCCAGCACTGGGGGGGGGTTTAATGAAAAACTGTTTTTT
CDR3 protein: CASTGGGFNEKLFF

V gene: TRBV7-2
D gene: NA
J gene: TRBJ2-2
clone size: NA
CDR3 DNA: TGTGCCAGCAGCTTAGCGCTAAGGGGGGGAGGGAACACCGGGGAGCTGTTTTTT
CDR3 protein: CASSLALRGGGNTGELFF

V gene: TRBV28
D gene: NA
J gene: TRBJ1-2
clone size: once
CDR3 DNA: TGTGCCAGCAGTTTATGGGTTGGGCCCTATGGCTACACCTTC
CDR3 protein: CASSLWVGPYGYTF

V gene: TRBV7-9
D gene: NA
J gene: TRBJ1-1
clone size: NA
CDR3 DNA: TGTGCCAGCAGCATGCAGATGAACACTGAAGCTTTCTTT
CDR3 protein: CASSMQMNTEAFF

V gene: TRBV5-6
D gene: TRBD1
J gene: TRBJ1-2
clone size: few
CDR3 DNA: TGTGCCAGCAGCGGTGGGACAGGGGATTATGGCTACACCTTC
CDR3 protein: CASSGGTGDYGYTF

V gene: TRBV5-6
D gene: TRBD1
J gene: TRBJ1-5
clone size: NA
CDR3 DNA: TGTGCCAGCAGCATATTACAGGGGGCGAGCAATCAGCCCCAGCATTTT
CDR3 protein: CASSILQGASNQPQHF

V gene: TRBV4-1
D gene: NA
J gene: TRBJ2-2
clone size: few
CDR3 DNA: TGCGCCAGCAGCCGCGGGACGGTGGTCGGGGAGCTGTTTTTT
CDR3 protein: CASSRGTVVGELFF

V gene: TRBV28
D gene: NA
J gene: TRBJ1-2
clone size: few
CDR3 DNA: TGTGCCAGCAGTTTATTCCGGGGGAACTATGGCTACACCTTC
CDR3 protein: CASSLFRGNYGYTF

V gene: TRBV5-6
D gene: NA
J gene: TRBJ1-3
clone size: NA
CDR3 DNA: TGTGCCAGCAGCTTGGCCAGGGGAAACACCATATATTTT
CDR3 protein: CASSLARGNTIYF

V gene: TRBV4-2
D gene: TRBD2
J gene: TRBJ2-3
clone size: once
CDR3 DNA: TGTGCCAGCAGCCGAAGCGGGGGAGATTCAGATACGCAGTATTTT
CDR3 protein: CASSRSGGDSDTQYF

V gene: TRBV7-3
D gene: NA
J gene: TRBJ2-6
clone size: NA
CDR3 DNA: TGTGCCAGCAGCTTAACAGGGGTTTCTGGGGCCAACGTCCTGACTTTC
CDR3 protein: CASSLTGVSGANVLTF

V gene: TRBV4-3
D gene: NA
J gene: TRBJ1-5
clone size: few
CDR3 DNA: TGCGCCAGCAGCCAAGATCGGGCGGCAGGGCAAGGCAATCAGCCCCAGCATTTT
CDR3 protein: CASSQDRAAGQGNQPQHF

V gene: TRBV11-2
D gene: NA
J gene: TRBJ1-6
clone size: NA
CDR3 DNA: TGTGCCAGCAGCTTAGGTTCGGGTCTAGGTAATTCACCCCTCCACTTT
CDR3 protein: CASSLGSGLGNSPLHF

V gene: TRBV5-1
D gene: TRBD1
J gene: TRBJ2-5
clone size: NA
CDR3 DNA: TGCGCCAGCAGTTTGGACAGGGAGACCCAGTACTTC
CDR3 protein: CASSLDRETQYF

V gene: TRBV7-9
D gene: NA
J gene: TRBJ1-1
clone size: few
CDR3 DNA: TGTGCCAGCAGCTTATGGACACGGGCTGAAGCTTTCTTT
CDR3 protein: CASSLWTRAEAFF

V gene: TRBV5-1
D gene: NA
J gene: TRBJ1-1
clone size: NA
CDR3 DNA: TGCGCCAGCAGGCGCGGCGGTGAAGCTTTCTTT
CDR3 protein: CASRRGGEAFF

V gene: TRBV18
D gene: NA
J gene: TRBJ2-4
clone size: NA
CDR3 DNA: TGTGCCAGCTCACCAGAACGGCAGGACTACCTTAAAAACATTCAGTACTTC
CDR3 protein: CASSPERQDYLKNIQYF

V gene: TRBV7-2
D gene: NA
J gene: TRBJ2-3
clone size: NA
CDR3 DNA: TGTGCCAGCAGCCTAAATTTAGCTAGTACGACAGATACGCAGTATTTT
CDR3 protein: CASSLNLASTTDTQYF

V gene: TRBV6-1
D gene: NA
J gene: TRBJ1-2
clone size: NA
CDR3 DNA: TGTGCCAGCAGCATTGAGGAGGGCTATGGCTACACCTTC
CDR3 protein: CASSIEEGYGYTF